The subject of this entry is one T cell receptor beta chain. This clone showed up just a few times. What this receptor recognizes is not known. No much larger clonotype is one base removed from it; base qualities were not supplied. At diagnosis, peripheral blood, uninvolved tumor-adjacent lung and tumor were collected and stored as a combination of fresh-frozen and FFPE material. Blood samples were analyzed as peripheral blood mononuclear cells for TCR repertoire profiling. The data were taken from a study of T cells in localized non-small cell lung cancer (dated by TCRdb to 2019 to 2021). The study in broad terms: The study analyzed T cell repertoires of hundreds of early-stage NSCLC patients, comparing tumors and uninvolved tumor-adjacent lungs. Of the NSCLC patients, 120 to 150 were male and 107 were female, and the mean age was around 66 years. The cohort comprised 200 to 300 treatment-naïve NSCLC patients with resected, localized lung tumors. Study-wide findings and limitations: Longer overall survival was associated with higher blood T cell density, whereas shorter survival was associated with higher adjacent-lung clonality. A median of 57 of the top 100 tumor clones turned up in the paired uninvolved adjacent lung, and 25 to 35 of those clones also ranked among the top 100 of that same adjacent lung. Because multi-region tumor sequencing was not performed, intratumor heterogeneity could not be ruled out. Since the design was exploratory, TCR variables were selected using unadjusted p-values with no false-discovery rate correction. Uninvolved tumor-adjacent lung showed the highest T cell clonality, higher than tumor, which suggests more focused antigenic responses in the adjacent lung.

TCR beta CDR3 regions were sequenced from DNA using the immunoSEQ Assay. Per the original workflow: T cell density was computed as TCR beta template counts normalized to usable DNA estimated by amplifying housekeeping genes. Richness was estimated with the preseqR package, extrapolating to 400,000 templates for PBMC samples and 120,000 templates for tissue samples. Clonality was defined as one minus Pielou's evenness. Tissue-enriched TCRs were identified by differential abundance testing using productive amino-acid clonotypes, minimum total count 5 and alpha 0.1. Repertoire overlap between compartments was quantified with the Jaccard Index and Morisita Overlap Index. GLIPH grouped TCR beta CDR3s together with public tetramer-defined viral CDR3s, and a viral motif had to include at least three viral sequences and also show V-gene enrichment. The table was pulled from immuneACCESS by TCRdb, which kept in-frame rearrangements only. Such tables lose some clones; where checked, under half of the loss comes from unresolved V genes, and the rest has no known cause. V and J calls and clone size are given by that table; D and trimming were obtained from the DNA. The table for this sample lists about 52,000 clones; about 78% of them were counted only once. Approximately 4.8% of the sample is in the top ten clones.

The trim is 4 bases for V and 3 bases for J, with a gap of 17 bases between the germline ends. Spanning cysteine to phenylalanine, the CDR3 consists of 15 amino acids. The retained sequence is limited to the CDR3, 45 bases, with the frame set at the first base. Based on the germline V gene, the CDR1 and CDR2 sequences are SGHDT and YYEEEE. This sequence uses TRBV5-6 and TRBJ2-7, with the D segment identity uncertain. The specimen comprised PBMCs, sampled before any cancer treatment. The TCR sequence derives from a woman aged 35 to 69 with stage II lung adenocarcinoma. CDR3 loop: CASSPRLGSFYEQYF. The nucleotides are TGTGCCAGCAGCCCGCGCCTGGGCTCTTTCTACGAGCAGTACTTC.